The 27 T cell receptor beta chains below all came from one sample that was sequenced in a study of identical twins. TCRdb re-called the 5' RACE reads through MiXCR, storing one row per CDR3 protein. The table shows about 720,000 distinct CDR3 sequences, with around a sixth occurring only once. These data were likewise used in another study, on T cells expressing NK-cell markers.

Sequences were obtained from PBMCs. The receptors come from a young woman in good health.

CDR3 coding DNA: TGTGCCAGCAGCTTAGAGATGGGGCATCGGACCGGGGAGCTGTTTTTT. Its protein product is CASSLEMGHRTGELFF. The chain recombines TRBV7-2 with TRBJ2-2, with D possibly TRBD1 on 5 matching bases. V was pared by 1 base and J by 5 bases, with 14 bases between. The CDR3 spans 16 residues. Germline V gene data show CDR1 as SGHTA and CDR2 as FQGNSA.

V usage is TRBV15 and J usage is TRBJ2-2, with D perhaps matching TRBD1 (5 bases). The CDR3 extends over 16 amino acids. Trimming removed 1 base from V and 5 bases from J, with 14 bases in between. Germline CDR1 LNHNV, CDR2 YYDKDF (reference sequence). In DNA, the CDR3 is TGTGCCACCAGCAGAGCCGGGCAGGGAAGGACCGGGGAGCTGTTTTTT. This sequence encodes CATSRAGQGRTGELFF. Filled out from reference TRBV15 and TRBJ2-2, the complete variable domain reads DAMVIQNPRYQVTQFGKPVTLSCSQTLNHNVMYWYQQKSSQAPKLLFHYYDKDFNNEADTPDNFQSRRPNTSFCFLDIRSPGLGDTAMYLCATSRAGQGRTGELFFGEGSRLTVL.

This clonotype has ten or more counts. The chain is built from TRBV7-9 and TRBJ1-1; D remains ambiguous. This CDR3 region has 13 residues. The germline V gene has CDR1 SEHNR and CDR2 FQNEAQ (reference sequence). The V and J ends lost 6 bases and 4 bases respectively, with 12 bases between them. CDR3 residues: CASRREEGTEAFF. The CDR3 region has the DNA TGTGCCAGCAGGAGGGAGGAGGGCACTGAAGCTTTCTTT.

In this sample, this clonotype turned up a few times. The rearrangement links TRBV28 to TRBJ2-7; TRBD2 aligns across 7 bases. The CDR3 is made up of 16 amino acids. Germline V CDR1 and CDR2: MDHEN, SYDVKM. Trimming cost V 7 bases and J 3 bases; bases outside gene matches: 15. DNA of the CDR3: TGTGCCAGCATCCCACGGGGCGGGAGTGGTAGCTACGAGCAGTACTTC. This gives the protein CASIPRGGSGSYEQYF.

V usage is TRBV9 and J usage is TRBJ2-5; either TRBD1 or TRBD2 may fit D (5 bases each). Trimming removed 1 base at V and 7 bases at J, with 20 bases between. CDR1 is SGDLS, CDR2 YYNGEE, per germline. This CDR3 spans 16 amino acids. In DNA form, the CDR3 reads TGTGCCAGCAGCGTATATCCGGGGACGACATCAGGGACCCAGTACTTC. Translated: CASSVYPGTTSGTQYF.

The chain combines TRBV20-1 with TRBJ2-1; a possible D gene is TRBD2 (6 bases). The CDR3 contains 14 residues. Germline CDR1 DFQATT, CDR2 SNEGSKA (reference sequence). Between the trimmed V and J ends, which lost 5 bases and 8 bases, there was a span of 19 bases. The CDR3 protein is CSARPLLAIYEQFF. DNA of the CDR3: TGCAGTGCTCGCCCCCTCCTAGCGATCTATGAGCAGTTCTTC.

J is TRBJ2-1 and V is TRBV6-2 or TRBV6-3; unclear D gene. CDR1 is MNHEY, CDR2 SVGEGT, per germline. CDR3 length equals 13 residues. V lost 6 bases, J lost 6 bases, and 12 bases lay in between. This chain's CDR3 is CASSPDSGNEQFF. The DNA for the CDR3 is TGTGCCAGCAGCCCAGACTCCGGCAATGAGCAGTTCTTC.

V gene TRBV5-1 combines with J gene TRBJ2-3; D is unclear. Germline V gene lookup returns CDR1 SGHRS and CDR2 YFSETQ. The CDR3 length is 13 residues. Trimming removed 6 bases at V and 4 bases at J, with 12 bases between. CDR3 in amino acids: CASTPPAADTQYF. As DNA, the CDR3 is TGCGCCAGCACCCCGCCAGCCGCAGATACGCAGTATTTT.

The chain is built from TRBV20-1 and TRBJ1-1, with D perhaps matching TRBD1 (6 bases). The V end was cut by 6 bases, the J end by 5 bases, with 16 bases between. The CDR3 totals 13 residues. Per the germline V gene, CDR1 is DFQATT and CDR2 is SNEGSKA (reference sequence). The CDR3 DNA sequence: TGCAGTGCCGCGGGGGGGCGAGGGACTGAAGCTTTCTTT. Protein sequence: CSAAGGRGTEAFF.

Only a few counts were recorded for this clonotype. This chain connects TRBV15 to TRBJ2-4, with 7 nucleotides matching TRBD1. The CDR3 covers 15 residues. Germline assignment: CDR1 LNHNV and CDR2 YYDKDF (reference sequence). V was clipped by 3 bases and J by 4 bases; unmatched bases: 6. The CDR3 loop reads CATSSLTGAKNIQYF. The CDR3 DNA sequence: TGTGCCACCAGCAGCCTAACAGGGGCGAAAAACATTCAGTACTTC.

The chain has TRBV10-3 and TRBJ1-1; 10 bases agree with TRBD1. In germline, CDR1 is ENHRY, CDR2 SYGVKD. The ends lost 4 bases at V and 2 bases at J; junction bases unmatched: 7. This CDR3 contains 16 residues. The CDR3 region is CAISAKRTGGNTEAFF. DNA of the CDR3: TGTGCCATCAGTGCGAAACGGACAGGGGGTAACACTGAAGCTTTCTTT.

The V call is TRBV9, the J call TRBJ2-1; D gene ambiguous. The CDR3 is 13 amino acids. CDR1 and CDR2 (germline): SGDLS, YYNGEE. V shed 0 bases and J shed 10 bases, with 11 bases lying between them. This CDR3 reads CASSVDLEREQFF. CDR3 nucleotides: TGTGCCAGCAGCGTAGACCTGGAACGCGAGCAGTTCTTC.

This clonotype was seen a handful of times. The V and J genes are TRBV10-3 and TRBJ1-2; D is unclear. V lost 0 bases and J lost 4, with 12 bases in between. CDR3 length equals 15 residues. Germline values: CDR1 ENHRY, CDR2 SYGVKD. CDR3 in amino acids: CAISESGGRLYGYTF. CDR3 nucleotide sequence: TGTGCCATCAGTGAGTCGGGCGGCAGGCTCTATGGCTACACCTTC.

This clonotype was counted a few times. This chain joins TRBV10-3 and TRBJ2-1, with 8 bases matching TRBD1. The ends lost 3 bases at V and 10 bases at J; junction bases unmatched: 11. This CDR3 is built from 15 residues. Germline CDR1 reads ENHRY; CDR2 reads SYGVKD. CDR3 nucleotide sequence: TGTGCCATCAGTGAAGGAGACAGGGGTATGCAGGAGCAGTTCTTC. Encoded protein: CAISEGDRGMQEQFF.

This clonotype was detected only a few times. This chain links TRBV7-2 with TRBJ2-7; D is perhaps TRBD2 (5 bases). Germline V CDR1 and CDR2: SGHTA, FQGNSA. The CDR3 is 16 residues long. Trimming removed 5 bases from V and 0 bases from J, with 17 bases in between. This chain's CDR3 is CASSTPISVSSYEQYF. The DNA for the CDR3 is TGTGCCAGCAGCACCCCAATTAGCGTAAGCTCCTACGAGCAGTACTTC.

This clonotype has just a few counts. The J gene is TRBJ2-1, the V gene TRBV7-9; 13 nucleotides match TRBD2. The CDR3 is made up of 17 amino acids. Trimming took 5 bases from V and 7 from J; bases not matched to a gene: 11. The germline V gene has CDR1 SEHNR and CDR2 FQNEAQ (reference sequence). Here the CDR3 reads CASSPEPRLAGGNEQFF. The CDR3 coding sequence is TGTGCCAGCAGCCCGGAACCTCGACTAGCGGGGGGTAATGAGCAGTTCTTC.

In this sample, this clonotype turned up a few times. The rearrangement uses TRBV25-1 and TRBJ1-1; D remains ambiguous. Trimming took 4 bases from V and 2 from J, leaving 11 bases between them. CDR3 length: 14 amino acids. Germline CDR1 and CDR2: MGHDK and SYGVNS. CDR3 loop: CASSVGGFNTEAFF. The DNA of the CDR3 is TGTGCCAGCAGTGTGGGTGGATTCAACACTGAAGCTTTCTTT. Using reference TRBV25-1 and TRBJ1-1 for the parts outside the CDR3, the full variable domain is EADIYQTPRYLVIGTGKKITLECSQTMGHDKMYWYQQDPGMELHLIHYSYGVNSTEKGDLSSESTVSRIRTEHFPLTLESARPSHTSQYLCASSVGGFNTEAFFGQGTRLTVV.

The chain recombines TRBV7-6 with TRBJ1-6, with unresolved D. The CDR3 consists of 19 residues. Trimming took 5 bases from V and 0 from J, leaving 20 bases between them. Germline-derived CDR1 and CDR2 are SGHVS and FNYEAQ. The CDR3 reads CASSPRVVLRSSYNSPLHF. The DNA of the CDR3 is TGTGCCAGCAGCCCTCGGGTGGTCCTTAGGAGCTCCTATAATTCACCCCTCCACTTT.

This clonotype was detected only once. The gene calls are TRBV5-1 and TRBJ2-1; 13 bases are a match to TRBD2. The junction had 10 bases not matched to a gene; V was cut back by 4 bases and J by 3 bases. The CDR3 length is 18 residues. Germline-derived CDR1 and CDR2 are SGHRS and YFSETQ. The CDR3 sequence: CASSLRLAGGTVYNEQFF. CDR3 nucleotide sequence: TGCGCCAGCAGCCTCCGACTAGCGGGGGGTACGGTCTACAATGAGCAGTTCTTC.

In its sample, this clonotype was seen many times. The genes are TRBV6-5 and TRBJ2-7; 7 nucleotides agree with TRBD1. The V gene's germline CDR1 is MNHEY and CDR2 SVGAGI. CDR3 length: 15 residues. V lost 0 bases to trimming and J lost 0 bases; unmatched junction nucleotides: 2. This CDR3 is CASSYSGTDSYEQYF. The CDR3, as DNA: TGTGCCAGCAGTTACTCCGGGACAGACTCCTACGAGCAGTACTTC.

This sequence joins TRBV20-1 and TRBJ2-1; D perhaps matches TRBD1 (5 bases). This CDR3 comprises 14 residues. V shed 4 bases and J shed 0 bases, with 10 bases lying between them. The germline CDR1 and CDR2 sequences are DFQATT and SNEGSKA (reference sequence). The CDR3 DNA is TGCAGTGCTAAGGGGCCAAGCTCCTACAATGAGCAGTTCTTC. Protein: CSAKGPSSYNEQFF.

The gene calls are TRBV7-9 and TRBJ1-5; D is ambiguous. V was shortened by 1 base and J by 6 bases, with 7 bases between the two germline ends. Germline-derived CDR1 and CDR2 are SEHNR and FQNEAQ (reference sequence). The CDR3 extends over 13 amino acids. The CDR3 sequence is CASSLEYGQPQHF. DNA for the CDR3: TGTGCCAGCAGCTTAGAGTACGGTCAGCCCCAGCATTTT.

This clonotype showed up just a few times. The chain couples TRBV5-1 to TRBJ1-1; D gene ambiguous. The CDR3 runs to 15 residues. From germline, CDR1 is SGHRS and CDR2 YFSETQ. V was cut by 3 bases and J by 5 bases, with 17 bases left in between. The CDR3 here is CASSSEPREETEAFF. The CDR3 nucleotides are TGCGCCAGCAGCTCCGAGCCGAGGGAGGAGACTGAAGCTTTCTTT.

The chain couples TRBV7-9 to TRBJ2-5, with 7 bases identical to TRBD2. With V trimmed by 5 bases and J by 2 bases, 11 bases remained unmatched. The CDR3 has 16 amino acids. CDR1 SEHNR and CDR2 FQNEAQ come from the germline V gene (reference sequence). The CDR3: CASSGKRTSTQETQYF. DNA of the CDR3: TGTGCCAGCAGCGGAAAGAGGACTAGTACTCAAGAGACCCAGTACTTC.

This clonotype appeared many times. The V gene is TRBV6-5, the J gene TRBJ1-4, with D uncertain. The CDR3 is 15 amino acids. Between the trimmed V and J ends, which lost 0 bases and 8 bases, there was a span of 13 bases. Germline V gene lookup returns CDR1 MNHEY and CDR2 SVGAGI. The CDR3 coding sequence is TGTGCCAGCAGTTACTCCTTTACACGACCCGAAAAACTGTTTTTT. It is translated as CASSYSFTRPEKLFF.

This clonotype occurred a few times. The chain couples TRBV10-3 to TRBJ2-3, with TRBD2 identical over 7 bases. This CDR3 contains 14 residues. Germline CDR1 is ENHRY and CDR2 is SYGVKD. The V gene end was trimmed by 6 bases and the J gene end by 2 bases; junction bases not matched to a gene: 5. In nucleotides, the CDR3 is TGTGCCATCAGGGAGCGGGAAATCACAGATACGCAGTATTTT. It codes for CAIREREITDTQYF.

This clonotype came up a few times. The V gene is TRBV12-5, the J gene TRBJ2-7; the match to TRBD2 covers 11 bases. The length of the CDR3 is 16 residues. V lost 5 bases to trimming and J lost 6 bases; unmatched junction nucleotides: 12. The germline gives CDR1 LGHNT, CDR2 FRNRAP. The CDR3 DNA is TGTGCTAGTGGTCGCGCGACTAGCGGGGTTGGTGGCGAGCAGTACTTC. This encodes CASGRATSGVGGEQYF.